This note documents a single T cell receptor beta chain sequence. What it binds is not known. The sample comes from a study of post-analysis software for immune sequencing data. Regarding the study as a whole: For normalized Chao1 diversity, multiple sclerosis patients scored significantly lower than controls did. Patients carried several TRBV segments more frequently than controls did, and TRBV5-6, TRBV5-1 and TRBV20-1 were among them. Pronounced co-clustering by F measure was evident among identically batched samples.

Included in the TCR beta cDNA libraries were unique molecular identifiers. T cells numbering 1 to 10 million gave rise to around 460,000 cDNA molecules. TCRdb independently ran MiXCR on the PCR reads; one entry per CDR3 protein. Of about 540,000 distinct CDR3 sequences in the sample, roughly 34% were seen once. Per germline, CDR1 SQVTM and CDR2 ANQGSEA. The CDR3 extends over 14 amino acids. The trim removed 4 bases at V and 2 bases at J, leaving 6 bases unmatched. The TCR originated in a girl under 18 with multiple sclerosis. Sequencing was done on a sample of blood. The rearrangement links TRBV29-1 to TRBJ2-3, with 7 bases lining up with TRBD1. The CDR3 reads CSVGDRRVTDTQYF. CDR3 coding DNA: TGCAGCGTTGGGGACAGAAGAGTCACAGATACGCAGTATTTT.